This is a list of T cell receptor beta chains from one sample in a study of beta chain features in type 1 diabetes. The data were produced by immunoSEQ multiplex PCR, yet TCRdb's version contains in-frame clones alone and is incomplete. Of roughly 350,000 clones listed, 9.6% were seen once; the top ten hold over 0.45%. Sequencing was performed on central memory CD4+ T cells from blood. The receptor source for this set is a young man with type 1 diabetes. The CDR3 runs from the conserved cysteine through the conserved F or W. Fields, in order: J gene, clone size, V gene, D gene, CDR3 length, CDR3 DNA, CDR3 protein. D genes are given only for firm matches. The size of a clone is reported for some rows only, either as once, few or many, or as a class for expanded clones.

>TRBJ2-7|few|TRBV27|-|13
TGTGCCAGCCAGGGACTTGCCTCCTACGAGCAGTACTTC
CASQGLASYEQYF
>TRBJ2-7|-|TRBV18|TRBD2|15
TGTGCCAGCTCTTCTGAGGCGGGAGGTACCTACGAGCAGTACTTC
CASSSEAGGTYEQYF
>TRBJ1-1|-|TRBV18|-|14
TGTGCCAGCTCATCAACGATCGGACAAACTGAAGCTTTCTTT
CASSSTIGQTEAFF
>TRBJ1-1|few|TRBV29-1|-|12
TGCAGCCCCCGACGGTTGAACACTGAAGCTTTCTTT
CSPRRLNTEAFF
>TRBJ1-4|-|TRBV7-3|TRBD1|15
TGTGCCAGCAGTCCCGGGACAGTGAATGGCGAAAAACTGTTTTTT
CASSPGTVNGEKLFF
>TRBJ2-7|few|TRBV5-1|TRBD1|15
TGCGCCAGCAGCGCCACCGGGACAGGGATCTACGAGCAGTACTTC
CASSATGTGIYEQYF
>TRBJ2-2|few|TRBV7-2|-|14
TGTGCCAGCAGCTTAATGGAGAACACCGGGGAGCTGTTTTTT
CASSLMENTGELFF
>TRBJ2-4|few|TRBV29-1|-|14
TGCAGCGTTGCCAGGGTGGGACCCAAAAACATTCAGTACTTC
CSVARVGPKNIQYF
>TRBJ1-2|few|TRBV7-9|-|13
TGTGCCAGCAGCTTAAGGGGGGGCTATGGCTACACCTTC
CASSLRGGYGYTF
>TRBJ2-4|few|TRBV5-1|-|18
TGCGCCAGCAGCTTGGGTTTCCGGGACCTCCGAACCAAAAACATTCAGTACTTC
CASSLGFRDLRTKNIQYF
>TRBJ2-2|-|TRBV19|-|15
TGTGCCAGTAGTATTCTGGGCGTAAACACCGGGGAGCTGTTTTTT
CASSILGVNTGELFF
>TRBJ2-5|few|TRBV6-5|TRBD1|14
TGTGCCAGCAGCCGACAGGGCCTCCAAGAGACCCAGTACTTC
CASSRQGLQETQYF
>TRBJ1-2|few|TRBV6-6|-|13
TGTGCCATCAGTGAGTCGGGAGACTATGGCTACACCTTC
CAISESGDYGYTF
>TRBJ2-4|few|TRBV7-7|-|13
TGTGCTAGCAGCTACGATAGGGGCGACATTCAGTACTTC
CASSYDRGDIQYF
>TRBJ2-7|few|TRBV28|-|14
TGTGCCAGCAGTTTTTTATTGGAGTCCTACGAGCAGTACTTC
CASSFLLESYEQYF
>TRBJ2-6|-|TRBV19|-|18
TGTGCCAGTAGTATAGGCGCGGGTAATTTCGCTGGGGCCAACGTCCTGACTTTC
CASSIGAGNFAGANVLTF
>TRBJ1-2|few|TRBV6-6|-|16
TGTGCCAGCAGCACCACCGGGACGGCTGATAACTATGGCTACACCTTC
CASSTTGTADNYGYTF
>TRBJ2-2|-|TRBV9|-|15
TGTGCCAGCAGCCGGCAGGGAGGGAACACCGGGGAGCTGTTTTTT
CASSRQGGNTGELFF
>TRBJ2-3|-|TRBV7-8|TRBD1|13
TGTGCCAGCGACAGGGGAAGCACAGATACGCAGTATTTT
CASDRGSTDTQYF
>TRBJ1-1|-|TRBV2|TRBD1|16
TGTGCCAGCACCGGACAGGGGGCCATTGGGAACACTGAAGCTTTCTTT
CASTGQGAIGNTEAFF
>TRBJ2-2|few|TRBV5-1|-|13
TGCGCCAGCAGCAATACGGGAGCCGGGGAGCTGTTTTTT
CASSNTGAGELFF
>TRBJ2-5|-|TRBV30|-|13
TGTGCCTGGAGTGGAGGCAGGGTGGAGACCCAGTACTTC
CAWSGGRVETQYF
>TRBJ2-3|-|TRBV27|-|12
TGTGCCAGCAGTCCCAACACAGATACGCAGTATTTT
CASSPNTDTQYF
>TRBJ1-1|few|TRBV27|-|13
TGTGCCAGCAGTCAGGGTCGGTACACTGAAGCTTTCTTT
CASSQGRYTEAFF
>TRBJ2-1|few|TRBV7-2|TRBD1|17
TGTGCCAGCAGCTCCCGAGGGGGACAGGCCTATTACAATGAGCAGTTCTTC
CASSSRGGQAYYNEQFF
>TRBJ2-7|-|TRBV18|TRBD2|17
TGTGCCAGCTCATCCACTACCCGATTAGCGGGAGGGCACGAGCAGTACTTC
CASSSTTRLAGGHEQYF
>TRBJ2-7|-|TRBV5-1|TRBD2|15
TGCGCCAGCAGCGCCGAACTAGCGGGAGGCTACGAGCAGTACTTC
CASSAELAGGYEQYF
>TRBJ2-7|many|TRBV7-2|-|14
TGTGCCAGCAGCTTCCGGGACCTTGGCTACGAGCAGTACTTC
CASSFRDLGYEQYF
>TRBJ2-7|many|TRBV29-1|TRBD2|13
TGCAGCGTTGGGACTAGCGGTTCCTACGAGCAGTACTTC
CSVGTSGSYEQYF
>TRBJ2-1|-|TRBV4-1|-|12
TGCGCCAGCAGCTTAGGGGACGATGAGCAGTTCTTC
CASSLGDDEQFF
>TRBJ2-7|few|TRBV7-8|-|17
TGTGCCAGCAGCTGGACCGGGACGTATGACGGGACCTACGAGCAGTACTTC
CASSWTGTYDGTYEQYF
>TRBJ1-2|few|TRBV4-3|-|15
TGCGCCAGCAGCCAAGATCGAACGGCTAACTATGGCTACACCTTC
CASSQDRTANYGYTF
>TRBJ1-4|many|TRBV5-5|-|12
TGTGCCAGCAGCCTCGACCGGGCCCAACTCTCCTTT
CASSLDRAQLSF
>TRBJ2-7|few|TRBV28|-|14
TGTGCCAGCAGTTTGCCCTGGAGGGGATACGAGCAGTACTTC
CASSLPWRGYEQYF
>TRBJ2-1|-|TRBV27|-|14
TGTGCCAGCAGCCCCCGGAGTAGCCATAATGAGCAGTTCTTC
CASSPRSSHNEQFF
>TRBJ2-5|-|TRBV7-2|-|14
TGTGCCAGCAGCCCTCTTATGTACCAAGAGACCCAGTACTTC
CASSPLMYQETQYF
>TRBJ2-3|few|TRBV7-2|-|12
TGTGCCAGCAGCCGGTATGGAGATACGCAGTATTTT
CASSRYGDTQYF
>TRBJ2-7|few|TRBV7-2|-|14
TGTGCCAGCAGCCGGGGGCGGGGCTCCTACGAGCAGTACTTC
CASSRGRGSYEQYF
>TRBJ2-1|-|TRBV5-1|-|16
TGCGCCAGCAGTTCGGGGGGCGGGAGCTCCTACAATGAGCAGTTCTTC
CASSSGGGSSYNEQFF
>TRBJ2-7|few|TRBV5-4|TRBD1|13
TGTGCCAGCAGCCCGGACAGGGGGCGAGAGCAGTACTTC
CASSPDRGREQYF
>TRBJ1-1|-|TRBV11-2|TRBD1|15
TGTGCCAGCAGACCATTACAGGGGTTGGGCACTGAAGCTTTCTTT
CASRPLQGLGTEAFF
>TRBJ2-5|-|TRBV7-8|-|13
TGTGCCAGCAGGAGGGAAACTAAAGAGACCCAGTACTTC
CASRRETKETQYF
>TRBJ1-5|-|TRBV7-2|-|14
TGTGCCAGCAGCCAGGCAGGGGTGAATCAGCCCCAGCATTTT
CASSQAGVNQPQHF
>TRBJ1-1|many|TRBV7-9|-|14
TGTGCCAGCAGCCCTACCAGGCAAAACACTGAAGCTTTCTTT
CASSPTRQNTEAFF
>TRBJ2-3|-|TRBV27|-|14
TGTGCCAGCAGTTTCTGGGGAAACACAGATACGCAGTATTTT
CASSFWGNTDTQYF
>TRBJ1-2|-|TRBV7-2|-|14
TGTGCCAGCAGCTTAGTCGCCGCAGGGGAGGGCTACACCTTC
CASSLVAAGEGYTF
>TRBJ1-2|-|TRBV6-6|-|13
TGTGCCAGCATTAGGCCTCCTAACTATGGCTACACCTTC
CASIRPPNYGYTF
>TRBJ2-7|-|TRBV28|-|17
TGTGCCAGCAGCGCCAGACCACTTCGATGGGCCTCCTACGAGCAGTACTTC
CASSARPLRWASYEQYF
>TRBJ2-1|few|TRBV2|-|14
TGTGCCAGCACCGAAGCGGTCTCCTACAATGAGCAGTTCTTC
CASTEAVSYNEQFF
>TRBJ2-7|-|TRBV5-1|TRBD1|16
TGCGCCAGCAGCTTGTCGCGACAGGGGTTGTCCTACGAGCAGTACTTC
CASSLSRQGLSYEQYF
>TRBJ2-7|-|TRBV4-3|-|14
TGCGCCAGCAGCCAAGAGGAGCGGTCCTACGAGCAGTACTTC
CASSQEERSYEQYF
>TRBJ2-7|few|TRBV7-2|TRBD2|15
TGTGCCAGCAGTTCGACGGGAGGCCCAACCTACGAGCAGTACTTC
CASSSTGGPTYEQYF
>TRBJ1-2|few|TRBV6-1|TRBD1|13
TGTGCCAGCAGGACCGGGACAGTCTATGGCTACACCTTC
CASRTGTVYGYTF